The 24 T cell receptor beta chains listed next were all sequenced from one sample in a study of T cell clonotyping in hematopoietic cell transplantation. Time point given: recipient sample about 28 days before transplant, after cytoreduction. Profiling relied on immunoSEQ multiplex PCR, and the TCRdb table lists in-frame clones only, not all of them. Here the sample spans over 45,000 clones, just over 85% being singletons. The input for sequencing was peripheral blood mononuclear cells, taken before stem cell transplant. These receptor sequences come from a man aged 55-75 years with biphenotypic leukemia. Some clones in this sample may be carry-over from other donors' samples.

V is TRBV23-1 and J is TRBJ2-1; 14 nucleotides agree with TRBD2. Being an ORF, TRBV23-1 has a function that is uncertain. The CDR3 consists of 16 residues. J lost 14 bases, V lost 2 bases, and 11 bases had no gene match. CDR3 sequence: CASSQGGTSGRVLEFF. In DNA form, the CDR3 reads TGCGCCAGCAGTCAAGGAGGGACTAGCGGGAGAGTCTTGGAGTTCTTC.

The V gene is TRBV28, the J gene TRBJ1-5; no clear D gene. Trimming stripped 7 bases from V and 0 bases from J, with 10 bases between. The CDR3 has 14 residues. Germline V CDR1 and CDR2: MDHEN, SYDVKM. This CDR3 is CASTYTNSNQPQHF. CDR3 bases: TGTGCCAGCACCTACACCAATAGCAATCAGCCCCAGCATTTT.

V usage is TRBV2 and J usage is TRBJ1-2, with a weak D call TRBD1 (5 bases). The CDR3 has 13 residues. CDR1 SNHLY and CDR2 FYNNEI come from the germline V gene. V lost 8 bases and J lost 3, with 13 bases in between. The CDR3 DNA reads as TGTGCCAGCCTCAGGGACTCTGACTATGGCTACACCTTC. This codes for CASLRDSDYGYTF. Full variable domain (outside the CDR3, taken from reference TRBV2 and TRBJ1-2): EPEVTQTPSHQVTQMGQEVILRCVPISNHLYFYWYRQILGQKVEFLVSFYNNEISEKSEIFDDQFSVERPDGSNFTLKIRSTKLEDSAMYFCASLRDSDYGYTFGSGTRLTVV.

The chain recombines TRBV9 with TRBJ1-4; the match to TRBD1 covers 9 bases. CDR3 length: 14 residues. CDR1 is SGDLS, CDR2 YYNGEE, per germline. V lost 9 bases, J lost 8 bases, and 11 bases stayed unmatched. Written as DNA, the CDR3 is TGTGCCATCAATAATCACAGGGGGCGAGAAAAACTGTTTTTT. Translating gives CAINNHRGREKLFF.

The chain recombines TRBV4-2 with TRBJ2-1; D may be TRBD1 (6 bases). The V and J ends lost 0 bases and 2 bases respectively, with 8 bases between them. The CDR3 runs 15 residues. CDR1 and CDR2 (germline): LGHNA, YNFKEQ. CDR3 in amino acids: CASSQEAGAYNEQFF. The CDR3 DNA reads TGTGCCAGCAGCCAAGAGGCAGGGGCCTACAATGAGCAGTTCTTC.

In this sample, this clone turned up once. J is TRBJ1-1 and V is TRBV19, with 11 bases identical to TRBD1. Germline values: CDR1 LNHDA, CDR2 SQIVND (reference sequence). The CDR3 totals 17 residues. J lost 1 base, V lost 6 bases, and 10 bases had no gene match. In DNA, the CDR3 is TGTGCCAGTAGCTCTCGGACAGGGGGCGCCCCGAACACTGAAGCTTTCTTT. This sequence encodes CASSSRTGGAPNTEAFF.

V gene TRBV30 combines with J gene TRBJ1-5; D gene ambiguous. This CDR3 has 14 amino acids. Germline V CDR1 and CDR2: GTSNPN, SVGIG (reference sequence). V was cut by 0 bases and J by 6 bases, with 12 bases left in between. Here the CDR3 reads CAWSVGGNFQPQHF. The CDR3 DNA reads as TGTGCCTGGAGTGTCGGAGGAAACTTTCAGCCCCAGCATTTT.

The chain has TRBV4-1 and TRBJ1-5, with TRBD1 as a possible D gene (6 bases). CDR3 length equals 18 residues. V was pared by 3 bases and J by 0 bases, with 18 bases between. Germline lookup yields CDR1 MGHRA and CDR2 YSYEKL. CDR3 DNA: TGCGCCAGCAGCCAGGTACCTCGAACAGGGAATAGCAATCAGCCCCAGCATTTT. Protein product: CASSQVPRTGNSNQPQHF.

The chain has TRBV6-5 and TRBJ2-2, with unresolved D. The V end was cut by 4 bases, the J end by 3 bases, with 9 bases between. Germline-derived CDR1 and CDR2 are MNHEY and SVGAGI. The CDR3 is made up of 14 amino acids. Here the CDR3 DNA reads TGTGCCAGCAGTTTTCGACTGGACACCGGGGAGCTGTTTTTT. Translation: CASSFRLDTGELFF.

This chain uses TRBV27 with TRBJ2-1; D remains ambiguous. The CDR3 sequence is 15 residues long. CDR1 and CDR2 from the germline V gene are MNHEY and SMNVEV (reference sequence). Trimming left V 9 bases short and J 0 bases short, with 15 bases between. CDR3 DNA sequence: TGTGCCAGTTGCCCTTGGCGGTCCTCCTACAATGAGCAGTTCTTC. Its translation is CASCPWRSSYNEQFF.

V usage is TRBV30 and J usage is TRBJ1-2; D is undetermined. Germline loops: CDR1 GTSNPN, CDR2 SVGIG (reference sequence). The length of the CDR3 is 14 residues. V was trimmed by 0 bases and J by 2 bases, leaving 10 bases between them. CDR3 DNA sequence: TGTGCCTGGAGTGTACAAGGGAGAAACTATGGCTACACCTTC. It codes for CAWSVQGRNYGYTF.

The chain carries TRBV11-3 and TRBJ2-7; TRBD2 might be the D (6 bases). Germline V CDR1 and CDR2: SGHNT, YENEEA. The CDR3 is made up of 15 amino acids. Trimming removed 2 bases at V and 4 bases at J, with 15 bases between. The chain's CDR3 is CASSLLGDGSYEQYF. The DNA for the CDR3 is TGTGCCAGCAGCTTACTCGGGGACGGGAGTTACGAGCAGTACTTC.

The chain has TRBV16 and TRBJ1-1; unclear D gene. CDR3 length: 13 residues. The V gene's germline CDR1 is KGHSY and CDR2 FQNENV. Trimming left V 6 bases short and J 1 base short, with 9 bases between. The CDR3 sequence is CASSPQGNTEAFF. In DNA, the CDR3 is TGTGCCAGCAGTCCCCAAGGGAACACTGAAGCTTTCTTT.

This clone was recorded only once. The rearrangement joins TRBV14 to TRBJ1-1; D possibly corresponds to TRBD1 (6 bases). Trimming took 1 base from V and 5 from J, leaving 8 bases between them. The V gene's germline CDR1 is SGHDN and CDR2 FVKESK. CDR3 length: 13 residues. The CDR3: CASSQGTGTEAFF. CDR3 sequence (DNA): TGTGCCAGCAGCCAAGGAACAGGGACTGAAGCTTTCTTT.

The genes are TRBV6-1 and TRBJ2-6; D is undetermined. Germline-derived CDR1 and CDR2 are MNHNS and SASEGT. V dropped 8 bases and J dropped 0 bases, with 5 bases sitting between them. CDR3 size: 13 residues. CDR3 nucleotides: TGTGCCAGCTGGCGCTCTGGGGCCAACGTCCTGACTTTC. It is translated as CASWRSGANVLTF.

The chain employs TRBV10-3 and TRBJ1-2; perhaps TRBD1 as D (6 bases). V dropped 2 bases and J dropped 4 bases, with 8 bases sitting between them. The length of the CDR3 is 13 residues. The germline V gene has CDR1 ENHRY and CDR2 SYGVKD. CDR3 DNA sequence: TGTGCCATCAGTGAGGGGGGGCCCTATGGCTACACCTTC. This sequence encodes CAISEGGPYGYTF.

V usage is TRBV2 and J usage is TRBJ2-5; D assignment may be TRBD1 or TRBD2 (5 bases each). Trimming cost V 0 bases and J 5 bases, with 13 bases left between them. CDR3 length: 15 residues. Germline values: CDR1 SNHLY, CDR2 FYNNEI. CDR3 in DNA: TGTGCCAGCAGTGAAGCGGGAGTCGAGGGGGAGACCCAGTACTTC. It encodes CASSEAGVEGETQYF. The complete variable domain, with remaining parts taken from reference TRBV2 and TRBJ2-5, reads EPEVTQTPSHQVTQMGQEVILRCVPISNHLYFYWYRQILGQKVEFLVSFYNNEISEKSEIFDDQFSVERPDGSNFTLKIRSTKLEDSAMYFCASSEAGVEGETQYFGPGTRLLVL.

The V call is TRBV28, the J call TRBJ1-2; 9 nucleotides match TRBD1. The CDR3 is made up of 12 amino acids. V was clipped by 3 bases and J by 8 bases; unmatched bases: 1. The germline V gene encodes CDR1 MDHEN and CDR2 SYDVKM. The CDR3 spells CASSFGTGGYTF. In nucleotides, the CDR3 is TGTGCCAGCAGTTTCGGGACAGGGGGCTACACCTTC.

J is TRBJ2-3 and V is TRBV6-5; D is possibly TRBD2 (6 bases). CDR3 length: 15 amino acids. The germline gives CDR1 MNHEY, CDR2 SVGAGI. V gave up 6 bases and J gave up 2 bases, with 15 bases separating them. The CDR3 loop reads CASSRSGPVTDTQYF. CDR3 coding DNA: TGTGCCAGCAGCCGAAGCGGGCCTGTCACAGATACGCAGTATTTT.

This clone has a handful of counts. The CDR3 sequence is CASSLESGMNTEAFF. CDR3 sequence (DNA): TGCGCCAGCAGCTTGGAATCGGGTATGAACACTGAAGCTTTCTTT. The chain has TRBV5-1 and TRBJ1-1; D is ambiguous. Per the germline V gene, CDR1 is SGHRS and CDR2 is YFSETQ. Trimming took off 0 bases at V and 0 bases at J, with 9 bases between the two ends. This CDR3 region has 15 residues.

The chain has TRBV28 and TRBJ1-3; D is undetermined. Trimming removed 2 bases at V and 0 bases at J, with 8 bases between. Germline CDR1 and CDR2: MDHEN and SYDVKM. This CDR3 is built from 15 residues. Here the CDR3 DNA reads TGTGCCAGCAGTTTAGAGGCATCCTCTGGAAACACCATATATTTT. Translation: CASSLEASSGNTIYF. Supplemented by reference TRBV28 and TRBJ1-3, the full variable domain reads DVKVTQSSRYLVKRTGEKVFLECVQDMDHENMFWYRQDPGLGLRLIYFSYDVKMKEKGDIPEGYSVSREKKERFSLILESASTNQTSMYLCASSLEASSGNTIYFGEGSWLTVV.

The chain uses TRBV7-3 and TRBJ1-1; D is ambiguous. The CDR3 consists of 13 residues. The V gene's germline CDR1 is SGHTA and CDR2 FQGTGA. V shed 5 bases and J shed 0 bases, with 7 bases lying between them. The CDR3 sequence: CASSLDLNTEAFF. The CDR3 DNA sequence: TGTGCCAGCAGCCTCGACCTGAACACTGAAGCTTTCTTT.

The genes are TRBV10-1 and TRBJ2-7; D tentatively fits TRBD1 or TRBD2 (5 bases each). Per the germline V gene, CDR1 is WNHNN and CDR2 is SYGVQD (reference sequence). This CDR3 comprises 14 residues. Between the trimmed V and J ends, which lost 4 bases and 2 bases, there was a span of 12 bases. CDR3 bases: TGCGCCAGCAGTGTTGGGGGTCTAACCTACGAGCAGTACTTC. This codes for CASSVGGLTYEQYF.

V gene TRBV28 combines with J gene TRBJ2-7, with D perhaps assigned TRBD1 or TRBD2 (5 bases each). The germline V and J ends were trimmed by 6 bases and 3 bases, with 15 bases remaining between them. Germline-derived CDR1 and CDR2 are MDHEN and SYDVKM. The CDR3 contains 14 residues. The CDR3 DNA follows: TGTGCCAGCAGAATTCGGGGCAAGAGCTACGAGCAGTACTTC. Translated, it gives CASRIRGKSYEQYF.